This T cell receptor (beta chain) was profiled in a study of T-cell memory formation after mild COVID-19. Concerning this clonotype itself: Its antigen is as yet unknown.

Findings of the study overall: Clones contracting across day 15 to 85 had a balanced CD4/CD8 profile; later expanding clones leaned CD4+. Shrinking CD4+ clones were chiefly CM and EM; CD8+ ones were chiefly EMRA.

Sample barcodes and UMIs were carried by the TCR alpha and TCR beta cDNA libraries that 5'RACE generated with constant-segment primers. TCRdb re-analysed the 5' RACE reads in MiXCR, keeping a single row per CDR3 protein. The data contain 350,000 to 500,000 distinct CDR3 sequences, more than 15% of them singletons. J lost 9 bases, V lost 0 bases, and 5 bases had no gene match. Germline CDR1 is SGHDT and CDR2 is YYEEEE. There are 14 residues in the CDR3. This clonotype was sampled from a man younger than 35 who had mild COVID-19 (a few samples of this study predate the infection). Cell type and time point are not known. The V and J genes are TRBV5-6 and TRBJ2-1, with TRBD1 identical over 8 bases. Source material: PBMCs or a T cell subset sorted from them (not recorded which). CDR3 in amino acids: CASSLGAGGLEQFF. Here the CDR3 DNA reads TGTGCCAGCAGCTTGGGGGCAGGGGGCCTTGAGCAGTTCTTC.